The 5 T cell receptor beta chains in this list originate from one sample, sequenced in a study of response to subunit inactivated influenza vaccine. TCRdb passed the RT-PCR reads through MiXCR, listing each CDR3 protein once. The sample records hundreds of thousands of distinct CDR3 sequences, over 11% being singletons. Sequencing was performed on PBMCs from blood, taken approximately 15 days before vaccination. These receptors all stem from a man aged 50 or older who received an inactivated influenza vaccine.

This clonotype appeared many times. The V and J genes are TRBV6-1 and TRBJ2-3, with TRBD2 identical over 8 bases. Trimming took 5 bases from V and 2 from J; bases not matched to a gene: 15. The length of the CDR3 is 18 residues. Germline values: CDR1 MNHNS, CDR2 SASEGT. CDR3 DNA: TGTGCCAGCAGTCCATATTTGGTCAGCGGGAGAAACACAGATACGCAGTATTTT. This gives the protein CASSPYLVSGRNTDTQYF.

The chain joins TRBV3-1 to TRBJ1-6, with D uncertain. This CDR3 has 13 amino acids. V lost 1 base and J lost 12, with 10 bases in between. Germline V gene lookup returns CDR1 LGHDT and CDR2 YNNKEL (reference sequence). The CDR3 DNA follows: TGTGCCAGCAGCCAAGTAGGAGGGAGACCCCTCCACTTT. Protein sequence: CASSQVGGRPLHF.

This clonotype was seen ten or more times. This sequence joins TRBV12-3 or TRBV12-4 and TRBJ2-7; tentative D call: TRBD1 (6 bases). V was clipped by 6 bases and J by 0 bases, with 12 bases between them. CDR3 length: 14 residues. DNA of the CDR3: TGTGCCAGCAGGGGGACATACAGCTCCTACGAGCAGTACTTC. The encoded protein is CASRGTYSSYEQYF.

For the CDR3, the DNA is TGTGCCAGCGGTAGGGGGCTAGCTGGAAACACCATATATTTT. Translation: CASGRGLAGNTIYF. J is TRBJ1-3 and V is TRBV3-1; 7 positions agree with TRBD1. The CDR3 has 14 amino acids. The V gene's germline CDR1 is LGHDT and CDR2 YNNKEL (reference sequence). V gave up 8 bases and J gave up 2 bases; unmatched junction bases: 6. Complete variable domain (other parts from reference TRBV3-1 and TRBJ1-3): DTAVSQTPKYLVTQMGNDKSIKCEQNLGHDTMYWYKQDSKKFLKIMFSYNNKELIINETVPNRFSPKSPDKAHLNLHINSLELGDSAVYFCASGRGLAGNTIYFGEGSWLTVV.

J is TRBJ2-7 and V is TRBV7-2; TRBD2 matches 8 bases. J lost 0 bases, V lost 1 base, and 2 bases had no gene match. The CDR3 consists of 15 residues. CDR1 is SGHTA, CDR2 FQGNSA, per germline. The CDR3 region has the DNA TGTGCCAGCAGCTTAGGGACTAGCTTCTCCTACGAGCAGTACTTC. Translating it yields CASSLGTSFSYEQYF.